Each of the 16 T cell receptor beta chains below was sequenced from the same sample in a study of Ad26.COV2.S vaccination and SARS-CoV-2 variants. Treatment: around 19 received Ad26.COV2.S at low or high dose, single or two shots; roughly five received placebo; per-sample allocation not given. Samples analyzed were those drawn on day 63 after the first vaccine or placebo injection. Assay: immunoSEQ multiplex PCR; the TCRdb copy retains only in-frame clones and omits some. Found here are about 440,000 clones, around 91% of them singletons; the top ten hold about 4.1%. This specimen consisted of peripheral blood, obtained in a trial of Ad26.COV2.S vaccine versus placebo. The receptors stem from a person aged 18-60 years who received the Ad26.COV2.S COVID-19 vaccine or a placebo.

The V call is TRBV9, the J call TRBJ1-5; unclear D gene. V was cut by 2 bases and J by 2 bases, with 11 bases left in between. CDR3 length: 15 residues. CDR1 and CDR2 from the germline V gene are SGDLS and YYNGEE. The CDR3 reads CASSVSGDRNQPQHF. The CDR3 DNA sequence: TGTGCCAGCAGCGTCAGCGGGGATCGCAATCAGCCCCAGCATTTT.

The gene calls are TRBV4-2 and TRBJ2-3; 9 bases fit TRBD2. Germline CDR1 and CDR2: LGHNA and YNFKEQ. The CDR3 covers 15 residues. The V gene end was trimmed by 1 base and the J gene end by 4 bases; junction bases not matched to a gene: 3. Here the CDR3 reads CASSQVAGAADTQYF. CDR3 in DNA: TGTGCCAGCAGCCAAGTAGCGGGAGCGGCAGATACGCAGTATTTT.

Remarks on this clone: At the DNA level, this CDR3 is encoded by other sequences in the same sample as well. V and J are TRBV28 and TRBJ1-2, with a tentative D call TRBD1 (5 bases). The CDR3 is 13 amino acids. V was trimmed by 4 bases and J by 3 bases, leaving 9 bases between them. Germline CDR1 is MDHEN and CDR2 is SYDVKM. For the CDR3, the DNA is TGTGCCAGCAGTTCAGACAGATACTATGGCTACACCTTC. It specifies CASSSDRYYGYTF.

This clone was observed a handful of times. The CDR3 sequence is CASRPQHSGANVLTF. The CDR3 DNA reads as TGTGCCAGCAGACCCCAGCATTCTGGGGCCAACGTCCTGACTTTC. V and J are TRBV6-4 and TRBJ2-6; D uncertain. The ends were cut back, 6 bases at V and 1 base at J, with 10 bases in the middle. Germline V gene lookup returns CDR1 MRHNA and CDR2 SNTAGT. This CDR3 comprises 15 residues.

The rearrangement joins TRBV4-1 to TRBJ2-1; the match to TRBD2 covers 11 bases. CDR1 and CDR2 (germline): MGHRA, YSYEKL. The length of the CDR3 is 13 residues. The V gene end was trimmed by 8 bases and the J gene end by 15 bases; junction bases not matched to a gene: 12. The CDR3 region is CASGGLAGGPSFF. The CDR3, as DNA: TGCGCCAGCGGGGGATTAGCGGGAGGGCCGTCGTTCTTC.

This clone showed up just a few times. This rearrangement joins TRBV28 to TRBJ1-6, with D possibly matching TRBD1 (6 bases). V was pared by 6 bases and J by 8 bases, with 17 bases between. The CDR3 is 15 amino acids. Looked up from germline, CDR1 is MDHEN and CDR2 is SYDVKM. CDR3 bases: TGTGCCAGCAGGCTACCGGGGGGCGCGCATTCACCCCTCCACTTT. This encodes CASRLPGGAHSPLHF.

The chain has TRBV29-1 and TRBJ1-1; 8 positions match TRBD1. Germline V lookup: CDR1 SQVTM, CDR2 ANQGSEA. This CDR3 contains 12 residues. Trimming cost V 5 bases and J 5 bases; bases outside gene matches: 4. DNA for the CDR3: TGCAGCGTTACACAGGGGGGAACTGAAGCTTTCTTT. Translated, it gives CSVTQGGTEAFF.

This sequence joins TRBV29-1 and TRBJ1-1; possible D gene TRBD1, 5 bases. Trimming took 4 bases from V and 6 from J, leaving 12 bases between them. The CDR3 has 12 amino acids. Per the germline V gene, CDR1 is SQVTM and CDR2 is ANQGSEA. The CDR3 region is CSVAWGVAEAFF. In DNA form, the CDR3 reads TGCAGCGTTGCATGGGGGGTCGCTGAAGCTTTCTTT. Full variable domain (outside the CDR3, taken from reference TRBV29-1 and TRBJ1-1): SAVISQKPSRDICQRGTSLTIQCQVDSQVTMMFWYRQQPGQSLTLIATANQGSEATYESGFVIDKFPISRPNLTFSTLTVSNMSPEDSSIYLCSVAWGVAEAFFGQGTRLTVV.

The chain is built from TRBV27 and TRBJ1-2; TRBD1 aligns across 8 bases. Germline CDR1 MNHEY, CDR2 SMNVEV (reference sequence). V shed 4 bases and J 3 bases; nucleotides not matched to a gene: 10. This CDR3 is built from 16 residues. The CDR3 protein is CASSSYPGQVDYGYTF. The CDR3 DNA reads TGTGCCAGCAGTTCTTACCCGGGACAGGTAGACTATGGCTACACCTTC.

The V call is TRBV11-2, the J call TRBJ2-2; the D gene is possibly TRBD2 (6 bases). Trimming cost V 4 bases and J 1 base, with 10 bases left between them. Germline V gives CDR1 SGHAT, CDR2 FQNNGV. The CDR3 runs 15 residues. CDR3 amino acids: CASSSNSGNTGELFF. The CDR3, as DNA: TGTGCCAGCAGCTCAAATAGCGGGAACACCGGGGAGCTGTTTTTT.

The chain couples TRBV7-2 to TRBJ2-7; 12 nucleotides match TRBD2. The CDR3 spans 14 residues. Trimming cost V 5 bases and J 9 bases; bases outside gene matches: 8. The V gene's germline CDR1 is SGHTA and CDR2 FQGNSA. In DNA form, the CDR3 reads TGTGCCAGCAGCCAGACTAGCGGGAGCCGAACGCAGTACTTC. It codes for CASSQTSGSRTQYF.

The V and J genes are TRBV4-1 and TRBJ2-3; no clear D. V lost 1 base, J lost 2 bases, and 4 bases lay in between. The CDR3 is 13 amino acids. Germline values: CDR1 MGHRA, CDR2 YSYEKL. Here the CDR3 reads CASSQVFTDTQYF. The CDR3 DNA reads as TGCGCCAGCAGCCAAGTATTCACAGATACGCAGTATTTT.

The J gene is TRBJ2-7, the V gene TRBV19; 8 positions agree with TRBD1. V shed 8 bases and J 6 bases; nucleotides not matched to a gene: 9. This CDR3 is built from 13 residues. Germline V gene lookup returns CDR1 LNHDA and CDR2 SQIVND (reference sequence). The CDR3 is CASQPRQGFEQYF. DNA for the CDR3: TGTGCCAGTCAGCCGAGACAGGGGTTCGAGCAGTACTTC.

The V and J genes are TRBV9 and TRBJ2-1; TRBD2 might be the D (6 bases). Trimming took off 3 bases at V and 8 bases at J, with 15 bases between the two ends. The germline V gene has CDR1 SGDLS and CDR2 YYNGEE. The CDR3 contains 14 residues. This chain's CDR3 is CASSGEASVHEQFF. The DNA for the CDR3 is TGTGCCAGCAGCGGGGAGGCTAGCGTCCATGAGCAGTTCTTC.

The chain recombines TRBV5-4 with TRBJ2-7; D is unresolved. CDR3 length: 13 amino acids. Trimming removed 1 base from V and 0 bases from J, with 5 bases in between. Germline V gene data show CDR1 as SGHNT and CDR2 as YYREEE (reference sequence). CDR3 nucleotides: TGTGCCAGCAGCTTGTATAACTCCTACGAGCAGTACTTC. Translation gives CASSLYNSYEQYF.

The V call is TRBV2, the J call TRBJ2-2, with 14 nucleotides matching TRBD2. V shed 4 bases, J shed 5 bases, and the junction held 12 bases outside the gene matches. This CDR3 region has 19 residues. Germline V CDR1 and CDR2: SNHLY, FYNNEI. The CDR3 protein is CASSGRLAGGPGRTGELFF. The CDR3 bases are TGTGCCAGCAGTGGCCGACTAGCGGGAGGGCCGGGGAGAACCGGGGAGCTGTTTTTT. Full variable domain (remainder filled in from reference TRBV2 and TRBJ2-2): EPEVTQTPSHQVTQMGQEVILRCVPISNHLYFYWYRQILGQKVEFLVSFYNNEISEKSEIFDDQFSVERPDGSNFTLKIRSTKLEDSAMYFCASSGRLAGGPGRTGELFFGEGSRLTVL.